This T cell receptor beta chain was obtained from a study of blood T cell repertoires in COVID-19. About the research overall: Nucleic acid was either cDNA or gDNA, and it came from T cells, B-cell-depleted T cells, or PBMCs.

Original data processing: By means of reference gene primer amplification, nucleated cell counts were estimated. The repertoire was sequenced with immunoSEQ multiplex PCR; TCRdb's copy has only in-frame clones and lacks some. The V and J calls and the clone size are those of that table, but D and trimming were determined from the DNA. Here the sample spans over 60,000 clones, around 90% being singletons. Trimming left V 2 bases short and J 4 bases short, with 6 bases between. Germline V gene data show CDR1 as MDHEN and CDR2 as SYDVKM. The CDR3 spans 13 residues. The chain recombines TRBV28 with TRBJ1-5; no reliable D call. The sequenced sample consisted of peripheral blood. This clonotype was sampled from a woman over 75 with active COVID-19. The CDR3 loop reads CASSLLYNQPQHF. The CDR3 DNA sequence: TGTGCCAGCAGTTTACTATATAATCAGCCCCAGCATTTT.